The rows below give T cell receptor beta chains drawn from one sample of a study of blood T cells in healthy people across ages. TCRdb used MiXCR to reprocess the 5' RACE reads, holding one entry per CDR3 protein. There are 1.5 million to 2 million distinct CDR3 sequences in the sample; approximately 30% occur only once, and approximately 7.7% lies in the top ten. Sequenced: blood. The receptor set was obtained from a woman in her twenties or thirties in good health. Each CDR3 is given with its conserved first and last residue.

j_call v_call cdr3_aa
TRBJ1-1 TRBV6-2/TRBV6-3 CASSYVQGNTEAFF
TRBJ1-2 TRBV20-1 CSARPLRQGSGYTF
TRBJ2-7 TRBV12-3/TRBV12-4 CASSLLVENEQYF
TRBJ1-1 TRBV9 CASSVGGGNSEAFF
TRBJ1-2 TRBV4-3 CAGSQGSSGGDGYTF
TRBJ1-1 TRBV29-1 CSVVRGLGAFF
TRBJ2-3 TRBV20-1 CSARDPARARDTQYF
TRBJ1-1 TRBV6-6 CASSYRDGQAFF
TRBJ2-1 TRBV10-3 CAIRGSGGQFF
TRBJ2-1 TRBV7-9 CASRQTSDNEQFF
TRBJ2-3 TRBV6-4 CASSDSGSWGDTQYF
TRBJ2-2 TRBV6-1 CASSADRNTGELFF
NA TRBV27 CASSPLPIFSYNEQYF
TRBJ2-7 TRBV15 CATSTRSSYEQYF
TRBJ2-1 TRBV12-3/TRBV12-4 CASTRAGGDYNEQFF
TRBJ1-2 TRBV5-1 CASSLDGQPNYGYTF
TRBJ2-5 TRBV11-1 CASSSSGYQETQYF
TRBJ2-5 TRBV27 CASSFRVQETQYF
TRBJ2-7 TRBV20-1 CSAHAGRSSYEQYF
TRBJ1-4 TRBV7-9 CASSAAARRNEKLFF
TRBJ1-1 TRBV10-3 CAISESGMGLQGGNTEAFF
TRBJ1-4 TRBV7-8 CASTVSTNEKLFF
NA TRBV7-3 CASSPLGGGFYEQYF
TRBJ2-5 TRBV7-2 CASSLAITGKGTQYF